Many counts were recorded for the clone carrying this T cell receptor (beta chain). No antigen is known for it. CDR3 length equals 17 residues. Germline trimming cut 0 bases from V and 6 bases from J; bases unmatched to any gene: 8. Per the germline V gene, CDR1 is LGHNA and CDR2 is YNFKEQ. MiXCR, applied by TCRdb to the reads, yields one record per CDR3 protein. The sample yields over 300,000 distinct CDR3 sequences, roughly 15% seen once. This sample was taken from a study of T cell repertoires in cytomegalovirus infection. On the study more broadly: Indicated by public TCR beta signatures were CMV infection and matching HLA type. Study conclusions and caveats: Identification of carriers of CMV plus the relevant HLA was performed using cumulative public TCR beta family frequency.

The rearrangement uses TRBV4-2 and TRBJ2-1, with 10 bases lining up with TRBD2. This sequence originates from a human donor in good health (CMV status not recorded). Some clones in this sample may be carry-over from other donors' samples. The specimen sequenced was PBMCs. The CDR3 DNA reads TGTGCCAGCAGCCAAGATAAGTCGAGCGGGGGGGCCAATGAGCAGTTCTTC. Residues: CASSQDKSSGGANEQFF.